The 30 T cell receptor beta chains given below trace back to one sample, sequenced in a study of PD-1 blockade in classical Hodgkin lymphoma. Assay used: immunoSEQ multiplex PCR; TCRdb lists only in-frame clones, some missing. This table has some 28,000 clones, approximately 90% appearing once. Time point described: newly diagnosed, previously untreated cHL patient sample. Sequenced sample: peripheral blood mononuclear cells (PBMCs). The origin of the receptors is a human donor with classical Hodgkin lymphoma.

This clone came up a few times. The V call is TRBV5-1, the J call TRBJ2-7, with TRBD2 as a possible D gene (6 bases). Germline V lookup: CDR1 SGHRS, CDR2 YFSETQ. The CDR3 spans 14 residues. The ends were cut back, 4 bases at V and 2 bases at J, with 13 bases in the middle. The CDR3 coding sequence is TGCGCCAGCAGCGTCCCTAGCGACCCCTACGAGCAGTACTTC. Translated, it gives CASSVPSDPYEQYF.

The chain employs TRBV6-1 and TRBJ1-4; D not resolved. The V end lost 3 bases, the J end lost 6 bases, and 11 bases lay between the germline ends. The CDR3 covers 14 residues. The germline V gene encodes CDR1 MNHNS and CDR2 SASEGT. The CDR3, as DNA: TGTGCCAGCAGTGACGCCTCGCAGCATGAAAAACTGTTTTTT. Its translation: CASSDASQHEKLFF.

The rearrangement joins TRBV7-2 to TRBJ2-6; the D gene is possibly TRBD1 (5 bases). The ends were cut back, 5 bases at V and 0 bases at J, with 14 bases in the middle. This CDR3 is 17 amino acids long. The V gene's germline CDR1 is SGHTA and CDR2 FQGNSA. CDR3 DNA: TGTGCCAGCAGCGTAGTAGGGGTTAACTCTGGGGCCAACGTCCTGACTTTC. The encoded protein is CASSVVGVNSGANVLTF.

The gene calls are TRBV29-1 and TRBJ2-7; 7 positions agree with TRBD1. This CDR3 is 12 amino acids long. The germline V gene encodes CDR1 SQVTM and CDR2 ANQGSEA. V was clipped by 2 bases and J by 4 bases; unmatched bases: 2. CDR3 sequence reads: CSVETGVYEQYF. In DNA, the CDR3 is TGCAGCGTTGAAACAGGGGTATACGAGCAGTACTTC.

In the case of this clone: A read error may account for a junction end that differs from germline. This sequence joins TRBV6-1 and TRBJ2-1, with a weak D call TRBD2 (5 bases). Germline V CDR1 and CDR2: MNHNS, SASEGT. The length of the CDR3 is 12 residues. The DNA for the CDR3 is TGTGCCAGCAGTGCTCGACCGGGGTGGCAGCTCTTC. Translation gives CASSARPGWQLF.

Only one count was recorded for this clone. CDR3 DNA: TGCGCCACCAGAGGGTTCTCTGGGGCCAACGTCCTGACTTTC. It encodes CATRGFSGANVLTF. The gene calls are TRBV10-2 and TRBJ2-6, with a tentative D call TRBD2 (5 bases). The germline gives CDR1 WSHSY, CDR2 SAAADI. V lost 10 bases to trimming and J lost 0 bases, with 10 bases between them. This CDR3 region has 14 residues.

The gene calls are TRBV7-8 and TRBJ2-1; no definite D call. The germline CDR1 and CDR2 sequences are SGHVS and FQNEAQ. The CDR3 loop spans 15 amino acids. Trimming pared 2 bases from V and 0 bases from J, leaving 8 bases between. In DNA, the CDR3 is TGTGCCAGCAGCTTATGGGAATTCTCCTACAATGAGCAGTTCTTC. As protein: CASSLWEFSYNEQFF.

The V gene is TRBV2, the J gene TRBJ2-7; possibly TRBD2 for D (6 bases). V was clipped by 5 bases and J by 3 bases, with 17 bases between them. Germline values: CDR1 SNHLY, CDR2 FYNNEI. The CDR3 runs to 15 residues. CDR3 in DNA: TGTGCCAGCAGTTCGGAGGGGCCGTGGGACTACGAGCAGTACTTC. This codes for CASSSEGPWDYEQYF. The full variable domain, rest sourced from reference TRBV2 and TRBJ2-7, is EPEVTQTPSHQVTQMGQEVILRCVPISNHLYFYWYRQILGQKVEFLVSFYNNEISEKSEIFDDQFSVERPDGSNFTLKIRSTKLEDSAMYFCASSSEGPWDYEQYFGPGTRLTVT.

The V gene is TRBV7-2, the J gene TRBJ2-5, with 8 bases aligning to TRBD1. Germline assignment: CDR1 SGHTA and CDR2 FQGNSA. V was clipped by 8 bases and J by 5 bases; unmatched bases: 10. The CDR3 contains 14 residues. CDR3 residues: CASGSGGASETQYF. The CDR3 nucleotides are TGTGCCAGCGGTTCAGGGGGCGCTTCCGAGACCCAGTACTTC.

This chain links TRBV30 with TRBJ2-1; TRBD1 agrees at 8 bases. Germline trimming cut 7 bases from V and 1 base from J; bases unmatched to any gene: 6. Per the germline V gene, CDR1 is GTSNPN and CDR2 is SVGIG (reference sequence). This CDR3 has 14 residues. CDR3: CAYLRQGSYNEQFF. CDR3 nucleotide sequence: TGTGCCTACCTAAGACAGGGGTCCTACAATGAGCAGTTCTTC.

This clone appeared a single time. This chain connects TRBV15 to TRBJ2-3; 9 bases match TRBD2. The CDR3 is 15 residues long. The germline CDR1 and CDR2 sequences are LNHNV and YYDKDF (reference sequence). The junction had 8 bases not matched to a gene; V was cut back by 8 bases and J by 2 bases. CDR3 DNA: TGTGCCACCCGGATAACGGGACTAGCCACAGATACGCAGTATTTT. Residues: CATRITGLATDTQYF.

The chain couples TRBV18 to TRBJ2-3; no clear D gene. Germline CDR1 is KGHSH and CDR2 is LQKENI. The CDR3 totals 14 residues. Trimming removed 5 bases at V and 4 bases at J, with 13 bases between. The CDR3 region has the DNA TGTGCCAGCTCAAACCCCGAGTCGGCAGATACGCAGTATTTT. Translating gives CASSNPESADTQYF.

J is TRBJ2-5 and V is TRBV18, with D perhaps TRBD2 (5 bases). CDR3 length: 14 residues. Germline CDR1 KGHSH, CDR2 LQKENI. Trimming cost V 3 bases and J 0 bases, with 8 bases left between them. The CDR3, as DNA: TGTGCCAGCTCACCTGGGGAGTACCAAGAGACCCAGTACTTC. Translation gives CASSPGEYQETQYF.

CDR3 residues: CARSGTGGYEQYF. The CDR3 nucleotides are TGTGCCAGGTCCGGGACAGGGGGGTACGAGCAGTACTTC. J is TRBJ2-7 and V is TRBV2; 11 bases are a match to TRBD1. V lost 9 bases to trimming and J lost 4 bases; unmatched junction nucleotides: 5. This CDR3 comprises 13 residues. Germline loops: CDR1 SNHLY, CDR2 FYNNEI.

This clone was detected only once. The chain carries TRBV30 and TRBJ1-5, with D possibly TRBD1 on 6 matching bases. V dropped 2 bases and J dropped 7 bases, with 12 bases sitting between them. CDR3 size: 13 residues. Germline V gene data show CDR1 as GTSNPN and CDR2 as SVGIG (reference sequence). The CDR3 is CAWSTGWDQPQHF. The CDR3 nucleotides read TGTGCCTGGAGTACAGGGTGGGACCAGCCCCAGCATTTT.

The CDR3 spells CSVDIVLAGGGEQFF. DNA for the CDR3: TGCAGCGTTGATATTGTACTAGCGGGAGGAGGTGAGCAGTTCTTC. V and J are TRBV29-1 and TRBJ2-1; 12 nucleotides agree with TRBD2. The CDR3 covers 15 residues. Germline values: CDR1 SQVTM, CDR2 ANQGSEA. V lost 3 bases to trimming and J lost 9 bases; unmatched junction nucleotides: 9.

The chain is built from TRBV2 and TRBJ2-7; TRBD1 might be the D (5 bases). V gave up 4 bases and J gave up 5 bases, with 9 bases separating them. The V gene's germline CDR1 is SNHLY and CDR2 FYNNEI. This CDR3 has 12 amino acids. This chain's CDR3 is CASSAVRDEQYF. The CDR3 nucleotides are TGTGCCAGCAGTGCGGTCAGGGACGAGCAGTACTTC.

This chain uses TRBV6-5 with TRBJ1-2; tentatively, D is TRBD1 (5 bases). The V gene lost 4 bases and the J gene lost 4 bases, with 13 bases spanning the gap. The length of the CDR3 is 14 residues. Germline-derived CDR1 and CDR2 are MNHEY and SVGAGI. The chain's CDR3 is CASSSAGTVYGYTF. CDR3 in DNA: TGTGCCAGCAGTTCAGCCGGGACGGTCTATGGCTACACCTTC.

In the case of this clone: The junction does not match germline at one end; this may be a read error. The V call is TRBV5-6, the J call TRBJ2-5; unclear D gene. CDR3 length: 12 residues. Germline values: CDR1 SGHDT, CDR2 YYEEEE. The CDR3 bases are TGTGCCAGCAGCCGAGAAACCGAAAACAGAGACTTC. Translated: CASSRETENRDF.

This rearrangement joins TRBV6-6 to TRBJ2-7; a weak D match, TRBD2 (6 bases). The V end was cut by 2 bases, the J end by 4 bases, with 9 bases between. The CDR3 is made up of 13 amino acids. Per the germline V gene, CDR1 is MNHNY and CDR2 is SVGAGI (reference sequence). This CDR3 is CASSYRDFYEQYF. For the CDR3, the DNA is TGTGCCAGCAGTTACCGGGACTTTTACGAGCAGTACTTC.

The chain uses TRBV7-2 and TRBJ2-5, with TRBD2 matching 9 bases. The CDR3 runs to 14 residues. J gave up 3 bases and V 1 base, and 0 bases lay outside the gene matches. Germline CDR1 reads SGHTA; CDR2 reads FQGNSA. The DNA of the CDR3 is TGTGCCAGCAGCTTAGTAGCGGGAGAAGAGACCCAGTACTTC. Amino acid sequence: CASSLVAGEETQYF.

V is TRBV9 and J is TRBJ2-2, with 12 bases fitting TRBD1. V was clipped by 1 base and J by 8 bases; unmatched bases: 6. Per germline, CDR1 SGDLS and CDR2 YYNGEE. The CDR3 sequence is 16 residues long. CDR3 sequence: CASSVLGTGGVGELFF. In DNA, the CDR3 is TGTGCCAGCAGCGTATTAGGGACAGGGGGCGTGGGGGAGCTGTTTTTT.

The V gene is TRBV28, the J gene TRBJ1-2; D is ambiguous. Trimming shortened V by 4 bases and J by 1 base, and 7 bases separated the two germline ends. The CDR3 runs to 13 residues. Germline loops: CDR1 MDHEN, CDR2 SYDVKM. CDR3 coding DNA: TGTGCCAGCAGTTACGCCCATAACTATGGCTACACCTTC. Amino acids: CASSYAHNYGYTF.

In its sample, this clone was seen once. The rearrangement joins TRBV7-9 to TRBJ1-2, with D uncertain. The germline V gene encodes CDR1 SEHNR and CDR2 FQNEAQ (reference sequence). The germline V and J ends were trimmed by 8 bases and 7 bases, with 11 bases remaining between them. CDR3 length equals 11 residues. The CDR3 loop is CASSDRLGYTF. CDR3 coding DNA: TGTGCCAGCTCCGACCGGCTTGGCTACACCTTC.

The V gene is TRBV28, the J gene TRBJ2-7; D gene unclear. The V gene lost 2 bases and the J gene lost 3 bases, with 2 bases spanning the gap. In germline, CDR1 is MDHEN, CDR2 SYDVKM. The CDR3 spans 11 residues. The CDR3 loop reads CASSLDYEQYF. DNA for the CDR3: TGTGCCAGCAGTTTAGACTACGAGCAGTACTTC.

V gene TRBV29-1 combines with J gene TRBJ2-7; possible D gene TRBD1, 6 bases. Germline values: CDR1 SQVTM, CDR2 ANQGSEA. Trimming took off 7 bases at V and 6 bases at J, with 16 bases between the two ends. The CDR3 is 12 amino acids. As DNA, the CDR3 is TGCAGCGGGGGGCCCGGGTCGGGCGAGCAGTACTTC. This gives the protein CSGGPGSGEQYF.

In this sample, this clone turned up a few times. This rearrangement joins TRBV6-1 to TRBJ2-6; D is uncertain. The CDR3 has 16 residues. Germline V gene lookup returns CDR1 MNHNS and CDR2 SASEGT. Trimming shortened V by 2 bases and J by 0 bases, and 8 bases separated the two germline ends. The CDR3: CASSEQASSGANVLTF. As DNA, the CDR3 is TGTGCCAGCAGTGAACAGGCCAGCTCTGGGGCCAACGTCCTGACTTTC.

This clone was seen once. V is TRBV4-2 and J is TRBJ2-3; D tentatively fits TRBD1 or TRBD2 (5 bases each). The germline gives CDR1 LGHNA, CDR2 YNFKEQ. With 6 bases removed from V and 2 bases from J, the gap between germline ends came to 18 bases. The CDR3 loop spans 16 amino acids. Written as DNA, the CDR3 is TGTGCCAGCAGGGGGACCGGGACGGACTTCACAGATACGCAGTATTTT. Translation: CASRGTGTDFTDTQYF.

V and J are TRBV4-1 and TRBJ2-3, with 8 bases identical to TRBD2. CDR3 length: 14 amino acids. Germline V gene lookup returns CDR1 MGHRA and CDR2 YSYEKL. V gave up 3 bases and J gave up 7 bases; unmatched junction bases: 6. The CDR3: CASSQGAGVYTQYF. Written as DNA, the CDR3 is TGCGCCAGCAGCCAGGGAGCGGGAGTATATACGCAGTATTTT.

The chain combines TRBV6-6 with TRBJ2-1; 7 nucleotides align to TRBD2. The CDR3 has 15 residues. The ends lost 7 bases at V and 1 base at J; junction bases unmatched: 7. Germline V gene data show CDR1 as MNHNY and CDR2 as SVGAGI (reference sequence). The CDR3 loop is CASTTSAGSYNEQFF. The CDR3 bases are TGTGCCAGCACTACGTCAGCGGGGTCCTACAATGAGCAGTTCTTC.